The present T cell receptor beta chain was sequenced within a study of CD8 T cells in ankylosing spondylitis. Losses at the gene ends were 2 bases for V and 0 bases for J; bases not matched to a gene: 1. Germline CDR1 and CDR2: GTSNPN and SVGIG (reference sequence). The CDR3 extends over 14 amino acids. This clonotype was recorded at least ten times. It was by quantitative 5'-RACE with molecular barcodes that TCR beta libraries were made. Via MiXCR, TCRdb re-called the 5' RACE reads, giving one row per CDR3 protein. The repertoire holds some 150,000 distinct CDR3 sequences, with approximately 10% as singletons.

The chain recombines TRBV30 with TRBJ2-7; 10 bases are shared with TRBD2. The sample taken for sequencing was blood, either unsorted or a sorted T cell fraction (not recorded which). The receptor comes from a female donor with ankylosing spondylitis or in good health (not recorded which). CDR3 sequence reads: CAWSWTSGSYEQYF. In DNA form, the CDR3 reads TGTGCCTGGAGTTGGACTAGCGGCTCCTACGAGCAGTACTTC. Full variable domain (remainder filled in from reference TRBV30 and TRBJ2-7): SQTIHQWPATLVQPVGSPLSLECTVEGTSNPNLYWYRQAAGRGLQLLFYSVGIGQISSEVPQNLSASRPQDRQFILSSKKLLLSDSGFYLCAWSWTSGSYEQYFGPGTRLTVT.